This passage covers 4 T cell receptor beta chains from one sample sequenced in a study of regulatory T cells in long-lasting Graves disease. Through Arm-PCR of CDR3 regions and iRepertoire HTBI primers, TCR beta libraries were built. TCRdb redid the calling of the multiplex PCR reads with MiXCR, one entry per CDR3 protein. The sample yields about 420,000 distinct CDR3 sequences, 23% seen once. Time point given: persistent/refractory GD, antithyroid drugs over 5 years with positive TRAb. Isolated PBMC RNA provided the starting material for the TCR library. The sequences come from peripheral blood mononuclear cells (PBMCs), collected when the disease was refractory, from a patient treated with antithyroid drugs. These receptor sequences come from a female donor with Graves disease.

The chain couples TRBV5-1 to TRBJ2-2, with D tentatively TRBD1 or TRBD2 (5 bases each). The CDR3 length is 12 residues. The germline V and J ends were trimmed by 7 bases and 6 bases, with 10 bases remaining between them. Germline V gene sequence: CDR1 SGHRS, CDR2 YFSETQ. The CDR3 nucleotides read TGCGCCAGCTACGAGGGGCCCGGGGAGCTGTTTTTT. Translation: CASYEGPGELFF. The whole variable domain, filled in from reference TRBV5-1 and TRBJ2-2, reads KAGVTQTPRYLIKTRGQQVTLSCSPISGHRSVSWYQQTPGQGLQFLFEYFSETQRNKGNFPGRFSGRQFSNSRSEMNVSTLELGDSALYLCASYEGPGELFFGEGSRLTVL.

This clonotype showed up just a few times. Written as DNA, the CDR3 is TGTGCCAGCAGGACCGTCGGAGGGGAAAACATTCAGTACTTC. Amino acids: CASRTVGGENIQYF. The V gene is TRBV28, the J gene TRBJ2-4; a weak D match, TRBD2 (6 bases). This CDR3 comprises 14 residues. Trimming took 6 bases from V and 5 from J, leaving 14 bases between them. Germline V gene lookup returns CDR1 MDHEN and CDR2 SYDVKM. Variable domain in full (rest from reference TRBV28 and TRBJ2-4): DVKVTQSSRYLVKRTGEKVFLECVQDMDHENMFWYRQDPGLGLRLIYFSYDVKMKEKGDIPEGYSVSREKKERFSLILESASTNQTSMYLCASRTVGGENIQYFGAGTRLSVL.

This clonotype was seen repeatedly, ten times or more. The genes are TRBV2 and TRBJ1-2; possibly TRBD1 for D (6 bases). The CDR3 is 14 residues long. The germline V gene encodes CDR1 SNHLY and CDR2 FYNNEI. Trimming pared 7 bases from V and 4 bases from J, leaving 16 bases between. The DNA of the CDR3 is TGTGCCAGCACGATCGAGACAGGCCCCTATGGCTACACCTTC. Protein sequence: CASTIETGPYGYTF.

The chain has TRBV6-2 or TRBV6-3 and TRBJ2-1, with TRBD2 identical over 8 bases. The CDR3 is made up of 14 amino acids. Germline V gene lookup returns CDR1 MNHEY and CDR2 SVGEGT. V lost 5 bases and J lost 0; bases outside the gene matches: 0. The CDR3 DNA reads TGTGCCAGCAGTGCGGGGGGCTCCTACAATGAGCAGTTCTTC. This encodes CASSAGGSYNEQFF.